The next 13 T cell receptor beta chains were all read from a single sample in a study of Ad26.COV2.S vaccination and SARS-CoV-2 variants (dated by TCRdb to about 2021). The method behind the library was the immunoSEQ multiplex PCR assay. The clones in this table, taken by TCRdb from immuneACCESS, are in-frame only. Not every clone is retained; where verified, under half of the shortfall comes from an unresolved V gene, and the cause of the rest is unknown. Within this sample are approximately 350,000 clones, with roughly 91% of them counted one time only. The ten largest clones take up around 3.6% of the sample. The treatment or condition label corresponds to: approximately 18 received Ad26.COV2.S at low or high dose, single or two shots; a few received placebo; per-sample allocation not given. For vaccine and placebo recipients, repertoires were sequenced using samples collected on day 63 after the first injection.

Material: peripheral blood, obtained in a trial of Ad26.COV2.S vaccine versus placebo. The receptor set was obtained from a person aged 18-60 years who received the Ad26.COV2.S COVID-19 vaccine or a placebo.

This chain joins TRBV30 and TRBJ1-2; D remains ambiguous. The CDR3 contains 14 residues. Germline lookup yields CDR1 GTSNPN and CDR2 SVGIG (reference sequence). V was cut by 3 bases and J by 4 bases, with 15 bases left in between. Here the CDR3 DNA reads TGTGCCTGGAGGAACACGGAAGGAGGCTATGGCTACACCTTC. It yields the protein CAWRNTEGGYGYTF.

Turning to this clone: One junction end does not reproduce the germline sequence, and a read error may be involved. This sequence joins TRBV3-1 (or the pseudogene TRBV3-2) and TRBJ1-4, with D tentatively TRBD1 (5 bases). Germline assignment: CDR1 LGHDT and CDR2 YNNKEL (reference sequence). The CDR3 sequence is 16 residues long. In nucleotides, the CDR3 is TGTGCCAGCAGCCAAACCCCGGGAGGGGCAAATGCAAAACTGTTTTTT. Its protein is CASSQTPGGANAKLFF.

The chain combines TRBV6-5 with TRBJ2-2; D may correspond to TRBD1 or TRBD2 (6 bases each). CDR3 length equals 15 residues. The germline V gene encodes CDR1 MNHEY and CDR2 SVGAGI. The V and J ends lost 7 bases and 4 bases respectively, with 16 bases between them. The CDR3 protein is CASKSVGGPTGELFF. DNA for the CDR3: TGTGCCAGCAAATCAGTTGGGGGGCCCACCGGGGAGCTGTTTTTT.

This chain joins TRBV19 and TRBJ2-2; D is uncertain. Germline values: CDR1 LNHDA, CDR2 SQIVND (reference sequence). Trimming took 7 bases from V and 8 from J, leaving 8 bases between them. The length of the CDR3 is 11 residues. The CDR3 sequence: CASTDGGELFF. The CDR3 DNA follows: TGTGCCAGTACCGATGGGGGGGAGCTGTTTTTT.

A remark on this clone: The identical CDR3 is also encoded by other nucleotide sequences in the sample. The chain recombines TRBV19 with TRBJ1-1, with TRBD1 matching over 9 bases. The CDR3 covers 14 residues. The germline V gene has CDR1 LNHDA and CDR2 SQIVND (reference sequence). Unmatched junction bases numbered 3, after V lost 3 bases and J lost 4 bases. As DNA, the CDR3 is TGTGCCAGTAGTATCACAGGGGGCGGCACTGAAGCTTTCTTT. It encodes CASSITGGGTEAFF.

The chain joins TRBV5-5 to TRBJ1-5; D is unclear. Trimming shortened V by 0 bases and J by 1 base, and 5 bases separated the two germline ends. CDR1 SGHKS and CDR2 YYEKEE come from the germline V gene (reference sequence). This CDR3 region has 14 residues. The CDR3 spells CASSLGMSNQPQHF. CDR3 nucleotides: TGTGCCAGCAGCTTGGGGATGAGCAATCAGCCCCAGCATTTT.

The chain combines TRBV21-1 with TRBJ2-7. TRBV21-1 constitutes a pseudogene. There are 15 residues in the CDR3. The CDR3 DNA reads TGTGCCAGCATCCCCCCGGACGCAGGATCCTACGAGCAGTACTTC. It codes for CASIPPDAGSYEQYF.

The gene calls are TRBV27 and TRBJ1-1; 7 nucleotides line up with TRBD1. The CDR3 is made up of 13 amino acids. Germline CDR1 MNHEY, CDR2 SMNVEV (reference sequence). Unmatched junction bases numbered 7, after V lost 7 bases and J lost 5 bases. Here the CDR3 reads CASTPAGGTEAFF. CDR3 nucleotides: TGTGCCAGCACCCCCGCAGGGGGGACTGAAGCTTTCTTT.

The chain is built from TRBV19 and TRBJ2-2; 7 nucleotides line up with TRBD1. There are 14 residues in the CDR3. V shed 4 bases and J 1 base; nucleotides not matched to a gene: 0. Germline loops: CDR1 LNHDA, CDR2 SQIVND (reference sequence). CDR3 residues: CASSTGGNTGELFF. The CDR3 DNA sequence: TGTGCCAGTAGTACAGGGGGGAACACCGGGGAGCTGTTTTTT.

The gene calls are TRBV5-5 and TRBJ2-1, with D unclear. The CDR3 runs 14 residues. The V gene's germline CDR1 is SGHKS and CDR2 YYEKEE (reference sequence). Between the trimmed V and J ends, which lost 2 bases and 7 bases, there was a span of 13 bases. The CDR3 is CASSFPKTQNEQFF. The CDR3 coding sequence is TGTGCCAGCAGCTTCCCCAAAACGCAAAATGAGCAGTTCTTC.

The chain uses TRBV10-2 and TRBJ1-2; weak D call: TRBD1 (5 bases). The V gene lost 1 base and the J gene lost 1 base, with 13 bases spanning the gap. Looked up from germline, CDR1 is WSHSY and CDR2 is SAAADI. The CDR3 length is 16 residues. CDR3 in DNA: TGCGCCAGCAGTGAGTGGGGCAGGGATTATAACTATGGCTACACCTTC. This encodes CASSEWGRDYNYGYTF.

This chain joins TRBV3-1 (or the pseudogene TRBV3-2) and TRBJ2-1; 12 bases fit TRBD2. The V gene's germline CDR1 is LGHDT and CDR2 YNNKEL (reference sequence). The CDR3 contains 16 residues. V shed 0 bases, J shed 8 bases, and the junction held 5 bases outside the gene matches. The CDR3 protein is CASSQERLAGGDEQFF. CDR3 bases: TGTGCCAGCAGCCAAGAAAGGCTAGCGGGAGGGGATGAGCAGTTCTTC.

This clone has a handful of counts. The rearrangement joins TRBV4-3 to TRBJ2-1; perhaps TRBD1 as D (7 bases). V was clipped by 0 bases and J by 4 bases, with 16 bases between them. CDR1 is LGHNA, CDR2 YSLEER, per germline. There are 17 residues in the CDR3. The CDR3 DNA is TGCGCCAGCAGCCAAGATTTATCGGCAGGGGGGTACAATGAGCAGTTCTTC. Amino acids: CASSQDLSAGGYNEQFF.